This T cell receptor beta chain appears in the sequencing data of a study of neoadjuvant nivolumab and ipilimumab in lung cancer (dated by TCRdb to 2020 to 2022). For context, the study as a whole: Nivolumab was administered intravenously at 3 mg/kg on days 1, 15 and 29, and in the combination arm ipilimumab 1 mg/kg was added on day 1 only. For each study arm, the primary endpoint of the trial was the rate of major pathologic response (MPR) in the intention-to-treat population. A total of about 46 patients with operable NSCLC were treated in the trial, with 23 randomized to nivolumab monotherapy and roughly 20 randomized to nivolumab plus ipilimumab. The study compared TCR repertoires in pretherapy (baseline) peripheral blood with TCR repertoires in tumors resected at surgery following neoadjuvant immune checkpoint blockade. Matched pretherapy and resected tumor pairs were analyzed from seven patients, of whom four had been treated with nivolumab and three with nivolumab plus ipilimumab. Paper-wide results and their limitations: No significant correlation was found between TCR clonality and pathologic tumor regression, and only one major-pathologic-response sample was available for the clonality analysis. From pretherapy to surgery, increases in tumor T-cell richness and clonality were observed in three of three dual-therapy tumors but in only two of four nivolumab-treated tumors. Greater TCR richness and clonality were observed in resected tumors than in tumor-adjacent uninvolved lung, and increases were observed in more dual-therapy-treated tumors. A small number of samples underwent TCR sequencing. Richness in tumors resected after neoadjuvant therapy showed a positive correlation with pretherapy blood TCR richness (Spearman R ≈ 0.78).

According to the study, the label for this sample's time point signals: at surgical resection after neoadjuvant nivolumab +/- ipilimumab. The samples were obtained from NEOSTAR, a phase 2 randomized trial that tested neoadjuvant nivolumab or nivolumab plus ipilimumab, followed by surgery, in operable NSCLC. Remarks on this clone: Its antigen is still unknown. Qualities for individual bases were not recorded, and no much larger clone is one base off.

Trimming at the junction amounts to 10 bases on V and 8 bases on J, and the germline ends lie 19 bases apart. CDR1 and CDR2 were assigned from the germline V gene as MNHNS and SASEGT. From its cysteine to its phenylalanine, the CDR3 spans 13 amino acids. Of the read, only the CDR3 DNA is kept; its 39 bases are in frame from base 1. Preparation of the library involved the immunoSEQ multiplex PCR assay. On the study's bioinformatics: Repertoires were summarized by richness and clonality, and significantly expanded and contracted clones were identified between pre- and post-therapy samples. Imported from immuneACCESS, the table was reduced by TCRdb to in-frame sequences with V and J called. These copies leave out some clones; in studies compared against another copy, an unresolved V gene accounts for under half, and the cause of the remainder is not known. V, J and clone size reflect that table, while D and trimming were determined from the DNA. For this sample the table gives roughly 13,000 clones, of which approximately 96% were detected only once. The biggest ten clones account for around 2.3% of the sample.

The source of this sequence is an adult with non-small cell lung cancer. Source: peripheral blood, taken after neoadjuvant nivolumab, alone or with ipilimumab, at or shortly before surgery. The chain is made from TRBV6-1 and TRBJ2-3; matching of 8 bases hints at TRBD2 as the D gene. The CDR3 reads CAISGGLVITQYF. The DNA sequence is TGTGCCATCTCAGGGGGACTAGTTATTACGCAGTATTTT.